One and the same sample provided the 5 T cell receptor beta chains below, sequenced in a study of blood T cell repertoires in COVID-19. Produced via immunoSEQ multiplex PCR; TCRdb's table is partial and in-frame only. The sample has tens of thousands of clones, 70% to 90% seen once. Material: PBMCs or T cells enriched from blood (not recorded which). These receptors all stem from a woman aged 40 to 49 who had recovered from COVID-19.

This chain links TRBV19 with TRBJ2-2, with D possibly being TRBD2 (6 bases). The ends were cut back, 11 bases at V and 5 bases at J, with 18 bases in the middle. Germline V gene sequence: CDR1 LNHDA, CDR2 SQIVND (reference sequence). The CDR3 runs to 14 residues. The CDR3 sequence: CAVTPDYYTGELFF. The CDR3 DNA reads as TGTGCCGTTACCCCGGACTACTATACCGGGGAGCTGTTTTTT.

The chain links TRBV14 to TRBJ1-3, with D possibly TRBD1 on 6 matching bases. From germline, CDR1 is SGHDN and CDR2 FVKESK. Deletions cut 2 bases from V and 0 bases from J, with 14 bases between. This CDR3 is built from 17 residues. This CDR3 is CASSQLGQRLSGNTIYF. In DNA, the CDR3 is TGTGCCAGCAGCCAACTCGGACAGAGACTCTCTGGAAACACCATATATTTT.

The J gene is TRBJ1-1, the V gene TRBV10-3, with D unclear. Trimming took 3 bases from V and 5 from J, leaving 10 bases between them. The CDR3 consists of 13 residues. The V gene's germline CDR1 is ENHRY and CDR2 SYGVKD. For the CDR3, the DNA is TGTGCCATCAGTGATCGGGAGTCAACTGAAGCTTTCTTT. This translates into CAISDRESTEAFF.

The chain employs TRBV10-3 and TRBJ2-5; D perhaps matches TRBD2 (7 bases). V lost 8 bases and J lost 4, with 20 bases in between. There are 15 residues in the CDR3. The germline V gene has CDR1 ENHRY and CDR2 SYGVKD. DNA for the CDR3: TGTGCCATCGCCCCCCTAGGGGGGGGCGGAGAGACCCAGTACTTC. It specifies CAIAPLGGGGETQYF.

This sequence joins TRBV6-2 or TRBV6-3 and TRBJ1-4; 10 bases match TRBD1. The germline gives CDR1 MNHEY, CDR2 SVGEGT. Trimming removed 0 bases from V and 6 bases from J; junction bases left unmatched: 1. The CDR3 has 15 amino acids. The CDR3 protein is CASSYSGTGDEKLFF. CDR3 sequence (DNA): TGTGCCAGCAGTTACTCGGGGACAGGGGATGAAAAACTGTTTTTT.